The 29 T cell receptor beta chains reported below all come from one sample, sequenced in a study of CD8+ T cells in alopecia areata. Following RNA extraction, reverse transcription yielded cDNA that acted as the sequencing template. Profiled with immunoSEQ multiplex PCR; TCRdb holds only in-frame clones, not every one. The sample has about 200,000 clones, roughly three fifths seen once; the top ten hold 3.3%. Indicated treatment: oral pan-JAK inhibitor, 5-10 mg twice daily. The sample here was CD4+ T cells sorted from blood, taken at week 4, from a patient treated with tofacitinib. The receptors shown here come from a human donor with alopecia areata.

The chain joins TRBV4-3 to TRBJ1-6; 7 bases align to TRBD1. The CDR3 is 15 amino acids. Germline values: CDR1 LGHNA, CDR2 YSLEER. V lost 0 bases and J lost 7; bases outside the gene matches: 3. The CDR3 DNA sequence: TGCGCCAGCAGCCAAGATCAGGGGGGGAATTCACCCCTCCACTTT. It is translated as CASSQDQGGNSPLHF.

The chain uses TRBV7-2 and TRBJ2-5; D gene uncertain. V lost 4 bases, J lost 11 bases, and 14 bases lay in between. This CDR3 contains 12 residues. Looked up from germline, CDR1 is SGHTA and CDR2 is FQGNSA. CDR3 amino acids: CASSSHGRQQYF. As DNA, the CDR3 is TGTGCCAGCAGCTCCCACGGCCGCCAACAGTACTTC.

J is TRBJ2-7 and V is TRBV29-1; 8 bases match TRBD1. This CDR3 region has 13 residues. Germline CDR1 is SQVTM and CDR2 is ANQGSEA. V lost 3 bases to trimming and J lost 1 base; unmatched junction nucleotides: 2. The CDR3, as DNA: TGCAGCGTTGACCGACAGGGGTCCTACGAGCAGTACTTC. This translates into CSVDRQGSYEQYF.

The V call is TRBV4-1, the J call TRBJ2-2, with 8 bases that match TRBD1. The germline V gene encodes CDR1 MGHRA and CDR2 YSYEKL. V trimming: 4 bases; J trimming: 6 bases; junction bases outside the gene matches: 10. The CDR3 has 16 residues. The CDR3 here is CASSLDGQGGPGELFF. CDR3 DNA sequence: TGCGCCAGCAGCCTCGATGGACAGGGTGGCCCCGGGGAGCTGTTTTTT.

The CDR3 coding sequence is TGTGCCTGGAGTGTACGGGTGGGCTACACCTTC. Its protein is CAWSVRVGYTF. The gene calls are TRBV30 and TRBJ1-2; D uncertain. The V gene lost 0 bases and the J gene lost 8 bases, with 7 bases spanning the gap. CDR1 is GTSNPN, CDR2 SVGIG, per germline (reference sequence). The CDR3 is 11 residues long.

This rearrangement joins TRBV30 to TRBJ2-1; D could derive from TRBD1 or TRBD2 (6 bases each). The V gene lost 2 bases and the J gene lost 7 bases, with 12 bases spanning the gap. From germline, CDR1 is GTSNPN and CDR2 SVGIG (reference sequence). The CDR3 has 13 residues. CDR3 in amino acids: CAWSRGELNEQFF. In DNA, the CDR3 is TGTGCCTGGAGTAGGGGGGAACTGAATGAGCAGTTCTTC.

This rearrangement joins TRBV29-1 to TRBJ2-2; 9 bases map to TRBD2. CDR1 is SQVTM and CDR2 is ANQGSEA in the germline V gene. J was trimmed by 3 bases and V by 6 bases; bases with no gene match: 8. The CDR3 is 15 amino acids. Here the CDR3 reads CSVAQSGGYTGELFF. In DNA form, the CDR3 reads TGCAGCGTGGCCCAAAGCGGGGGGTACACCGGGGAGCTGTTTTTT.

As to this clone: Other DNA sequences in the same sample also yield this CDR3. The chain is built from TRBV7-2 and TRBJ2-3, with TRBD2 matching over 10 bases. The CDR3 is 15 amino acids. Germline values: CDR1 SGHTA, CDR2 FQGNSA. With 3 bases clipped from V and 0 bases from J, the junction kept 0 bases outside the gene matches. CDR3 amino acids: CASSFSGGSTDTQYF. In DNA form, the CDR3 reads TGTGCCAGCAGCTTTAGCGGGGGGAGCACAGATACGCAGTATTTT. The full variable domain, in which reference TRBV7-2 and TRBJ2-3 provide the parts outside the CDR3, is GAGVSQSPSNKVTEKGKDVELRCDPISGHTALYWYRQSLGQGLEFLIYFQGNSAPDKSGLPSDRFSAERTGGSVSTLTIQRTQQEDSAVYLCASSFSGGSTDTQYFGPGTRLTVL.

The CDR3 bases are TGTGCCAGCAGTAGGACAGCTGGCAATCAGCCCCAGCATTTT. Translation: CASSRTAGNQPQHF. The rearrangement joins TRBV27 to TRBJ1-5; tentatively, D is TRBD1 (6 bases). The ends were cut back, 5 bases at V and 2 bases at J, with 10 bases in the middle. The CDR3 totals 14 residues. Germline V lookup: CDR1 MNHEY, CDR2 SMNVEV (reference sequence).

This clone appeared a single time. This chain's CDR3 is CASSLGGLPYEQYF. DNA of the CDR3: TGTGCCAGCAGCTTAGGCGGGCTTCCCTACGAGCAGTACTTC. The rearrangement joins TRBV7-9 to TRBJ2-7; a weak D match, TRBD2 (5 bases). The CDR3 has 14 residues. The germline V gene has CDR1 SEHNR and CDR2 FQNEAQ (reference sequence). The ends were cut back, 1 base at V and 2 bases at J, with 9 bases in the middle.

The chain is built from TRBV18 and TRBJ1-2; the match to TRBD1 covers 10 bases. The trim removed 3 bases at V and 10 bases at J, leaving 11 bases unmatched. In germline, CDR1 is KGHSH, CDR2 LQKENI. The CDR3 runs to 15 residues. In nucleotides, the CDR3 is TGTGCCAGCTCACCGTACCGGGACAGGGGCATCCCCTACACCTTC. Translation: CASSPYRDRGIPYTF.

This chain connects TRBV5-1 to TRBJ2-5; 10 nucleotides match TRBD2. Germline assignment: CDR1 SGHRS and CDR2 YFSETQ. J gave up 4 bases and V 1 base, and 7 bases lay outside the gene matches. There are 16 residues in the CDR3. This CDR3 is CASSLSGAGGTETQYF. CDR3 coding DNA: TGCGCCAGCAGCTTGTCCGGAGCGGGGGGGACAGAGACCCAGTACTTC.

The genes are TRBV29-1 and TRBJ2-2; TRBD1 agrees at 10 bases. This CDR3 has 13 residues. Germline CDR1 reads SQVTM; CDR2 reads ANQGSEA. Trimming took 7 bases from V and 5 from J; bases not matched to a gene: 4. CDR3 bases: TGCAGCGCGGGGACAGGGGTTACCGGGGAGCTGTTTTTT. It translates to CSAGTGVTGELFF.

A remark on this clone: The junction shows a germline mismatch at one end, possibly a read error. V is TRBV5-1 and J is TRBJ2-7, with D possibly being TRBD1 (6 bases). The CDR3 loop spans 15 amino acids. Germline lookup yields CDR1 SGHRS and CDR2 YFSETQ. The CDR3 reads CASSQQGGGSSEQYF. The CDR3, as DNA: TGCGCCAGCAGCCAACAGGGTGGTGGTTCCTCCGAGCAGTACTTC. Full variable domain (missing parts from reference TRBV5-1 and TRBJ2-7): KAGVTQTPRYLIKTRGQQVTLSCSPISGHRSVSWYQQTPGQGLQFLFEYFSETQRNKGNFPGRFSGRQFSNSRSEMNVSTLELGDSALYLCASSQQGGGSSEQYFGPGTRLTVT.

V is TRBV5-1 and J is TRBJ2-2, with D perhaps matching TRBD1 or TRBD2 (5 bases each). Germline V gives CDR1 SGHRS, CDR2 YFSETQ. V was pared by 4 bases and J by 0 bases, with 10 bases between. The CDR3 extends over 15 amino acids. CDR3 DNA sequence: TGCGCCAGCAGCCACGGGACGTCGAACACCGGGGAGCTGTTTTTT. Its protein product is CASSHGTSNTGELFF.

CDR3 loop: CSNFRTGGRFTQYF. CDR3 DNA: TGCAGCAATTTCAGGACAGGGGGAAGATTCACCCAGTACTTC. J is TRBJ2-5 and V is TRBV29-1; the match to TRBD1 covers 10 bases. The germline CDR1 and CDR2 sequences are SQVTM and ANQGSEA. V lost 8 bases, J lost 8 bases, and 14 bases stayed unmatched. CDR3 length: 14 residues.

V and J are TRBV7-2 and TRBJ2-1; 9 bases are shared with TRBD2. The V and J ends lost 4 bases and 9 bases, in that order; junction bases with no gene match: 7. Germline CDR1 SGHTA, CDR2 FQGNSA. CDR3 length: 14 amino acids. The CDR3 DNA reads TGTGCCAGCAGCTCGCGGGGGGGCCAGGGTGAGCAGTTCTTC. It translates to CASSSRGGQGEQFF.

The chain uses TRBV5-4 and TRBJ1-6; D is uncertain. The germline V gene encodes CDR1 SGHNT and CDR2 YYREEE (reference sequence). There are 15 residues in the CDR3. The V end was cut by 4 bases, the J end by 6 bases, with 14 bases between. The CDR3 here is CASSPDPLGNSPLHF. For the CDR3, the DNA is TGTGCCAGCAGCCCCGACCCTCTGGGTAATTCACCCCTCCACTTT. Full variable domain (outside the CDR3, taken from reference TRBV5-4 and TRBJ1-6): ETGVTQSPTHLIKTRGQQVTLRCSSQSGHNTVSWYQQALGQGPQFIFQYYREEENGRGNFPPRFSGLQFPNYSSELNVNALELDDSALYLCASSPDPLGNSPLHFGNGTRLTVT.

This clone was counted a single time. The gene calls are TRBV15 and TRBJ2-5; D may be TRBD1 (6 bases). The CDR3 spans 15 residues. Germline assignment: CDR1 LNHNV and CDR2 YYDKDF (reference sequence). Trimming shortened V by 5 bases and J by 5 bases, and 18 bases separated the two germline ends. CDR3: CATSRTAPGMETQYF. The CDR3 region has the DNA TGTGCCACCAGCCGGACAGCCCCGGGAATGGAGACCCAGTACTTC. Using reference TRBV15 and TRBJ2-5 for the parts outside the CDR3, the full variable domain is DAMVIQNPRYQVTQFGKPVTLSCSQTLNHNVMYWYQQKSSQAPKLLFHYYDKDFNNEADTPDNFQSRRPNTSFCFLDIRSPGLGDTAMYLCATSRTAPGMETQYFGPGTRLLVL.

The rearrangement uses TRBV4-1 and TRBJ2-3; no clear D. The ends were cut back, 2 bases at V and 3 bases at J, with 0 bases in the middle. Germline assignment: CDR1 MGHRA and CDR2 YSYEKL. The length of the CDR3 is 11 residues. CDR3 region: CASSQTDTQYF. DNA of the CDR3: TGCGCCAGCAGCCAAACAGATACGCAGTATTTT.

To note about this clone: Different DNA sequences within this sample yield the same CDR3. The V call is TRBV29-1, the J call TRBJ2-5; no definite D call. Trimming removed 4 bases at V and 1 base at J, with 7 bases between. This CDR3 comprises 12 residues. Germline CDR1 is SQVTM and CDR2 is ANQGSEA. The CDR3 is CSVAAGQETQYF. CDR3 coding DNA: TGCAGCGTTGCTGCCGGCCAAGAGACCCAGTACTTC.

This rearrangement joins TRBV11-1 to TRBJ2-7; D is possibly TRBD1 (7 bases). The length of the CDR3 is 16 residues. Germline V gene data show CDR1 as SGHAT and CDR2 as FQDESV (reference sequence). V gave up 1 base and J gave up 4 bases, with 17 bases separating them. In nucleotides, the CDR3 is TGTGCCAGCAGCTTAGTAGGAGGGGGCAGCAAGTACGAGCAGTACTTC. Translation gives CASSLVGGGSKYEQYF.

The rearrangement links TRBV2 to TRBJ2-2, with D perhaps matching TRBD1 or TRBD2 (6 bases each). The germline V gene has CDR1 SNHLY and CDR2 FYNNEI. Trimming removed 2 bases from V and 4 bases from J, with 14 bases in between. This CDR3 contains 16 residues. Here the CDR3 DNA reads TGTGCCAGCAGTGAACACGCCAGGGGAGGCACCGGGGAGCTGTTTTTT. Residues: CASSEHARGGTGELFF.

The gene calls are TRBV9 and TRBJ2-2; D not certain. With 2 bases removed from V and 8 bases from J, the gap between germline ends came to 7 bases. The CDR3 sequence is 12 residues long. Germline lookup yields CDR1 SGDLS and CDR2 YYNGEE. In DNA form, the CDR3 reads TGTGCCAGCAGCGTTGAGAAAGGGGAGCTGTTTTTT. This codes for CASSVEKGELFF.

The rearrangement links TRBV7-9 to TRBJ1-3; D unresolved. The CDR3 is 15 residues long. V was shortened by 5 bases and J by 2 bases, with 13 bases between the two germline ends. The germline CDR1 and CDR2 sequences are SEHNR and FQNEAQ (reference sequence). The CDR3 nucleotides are TGTGCCAGCAGCCCCCAACCTAACGCTGGAAACACCATATATTTT. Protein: CASSPQPNAGNTIYF.

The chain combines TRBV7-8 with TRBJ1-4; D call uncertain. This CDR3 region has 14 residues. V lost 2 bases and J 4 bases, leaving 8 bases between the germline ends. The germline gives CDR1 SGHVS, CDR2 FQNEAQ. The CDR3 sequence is CASSLSRVNEKLFF. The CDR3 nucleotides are TGTGCCAGCAGCTTAAGTAGGGTTAATGAAAAACTGTTTTTT.

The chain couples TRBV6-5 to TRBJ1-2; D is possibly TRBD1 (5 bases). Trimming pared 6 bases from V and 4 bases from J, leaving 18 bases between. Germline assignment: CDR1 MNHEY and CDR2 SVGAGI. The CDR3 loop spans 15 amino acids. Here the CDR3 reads CASSPSGAGGYGYTF. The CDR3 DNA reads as TGTGCCAGCAGCCCCAGTGGTGCGGGGGGCTATGGCTACACCTTC.

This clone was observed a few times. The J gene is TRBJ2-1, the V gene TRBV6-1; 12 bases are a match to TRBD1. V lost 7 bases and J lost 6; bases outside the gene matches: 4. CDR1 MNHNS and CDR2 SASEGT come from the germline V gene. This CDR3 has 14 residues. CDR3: CASKGQGAFNEQFF. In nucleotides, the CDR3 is TGTGCCAGCAAGGGACAGGGGGCTTTCAATGAGCAGTTCTTC.

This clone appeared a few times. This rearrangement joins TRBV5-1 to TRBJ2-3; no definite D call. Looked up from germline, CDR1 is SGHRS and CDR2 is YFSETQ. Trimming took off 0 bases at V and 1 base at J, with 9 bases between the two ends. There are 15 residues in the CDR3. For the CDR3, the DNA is TGCGCCAGCAGCTTGGAGGTTGCGGGCACAGATACGCAGTATTTT. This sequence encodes CASSLEVAGTDTQYF. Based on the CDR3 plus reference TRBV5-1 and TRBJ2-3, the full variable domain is KAGVTQTPRYLIKTRGQQVTLSCSPISGHRSVSWYQQTPGQGLQFLFEYFSETQRNKGNFPGRFSGRQFSNSRSEMNVSTLELGDSALYLCASSLEVAGTDTQYFGPGTRLTVL.